A selection of T cell receptor beta chains follows, all from one sample in a study of blood T cell repertoires in COVID-19. TCRdb's table, derived via immunoSEQ multiplex PCR, lists solely in-frame clones and lacks some. This table has some 110,000 clones, around 84% appearing once. Sequencing input: peripheral blood. The receptors were gathered from a man aged 55 to 70 with acute or convalescent COVID-19. Both conserved end residues are part of each CDR3. D genes are given only for firm matches. Only part of the rows carry a size: once, few, many, or a class if the clone is expanded.

TRBV24-1	TRBD2	once	TRBJ2-1	TGTGCCACCAGTCGCGGGAGCACCTACAATGAGCAGTTCTTC	CATSRGSTYNEQFF
TRBV13	TRBD2	NA	TRBJ2-2	TGTGCCAGCAGCTTAAACCCGGGACTAGCGGGGGGTACCGGGGAGCTGTTTTTT	CASSLNPGLAGGTGELFF
TRBV7-6	TRBD2	few	TRBJ2-1	TGTGCCAGCAGCCAAGGACGCGGGAGGGCCAAGGAGGGCGGGTTCTTC	CASSQGRGRAKEGGFF
TRBV5-4	NA	NA	TRBJ2-1	TGTGCCAGCAGCTCCGCTGCGAGCTCCTACAATGAGCAGTTCTTC	CASSSAASSYNEQFF
TRBV28	NA	NA	TRBJ1-5	TGTGCCAGCAGTTTACCCGGGACATCTCTCAATCAGCCCCAGCATTTT	CASSLPGTSLNQPQHF
TRBV5-1	NA	NA	TRBJ1-5	TGCGCCAGCAGCTTGGGCGGTCTGAGCAATCAGCCCCAGCATTTT	CASSLGGLSNQPQHF
TRBV3-1/TRBV3-2	NA	NA	TRBJ2-7	TGTGCCAGCAGCGCGGGATCCTACGAGCAGTACTTC	CASSAGSYEQYF
TRBV5-1	TRBD2	NA	TRBJ2-1	TGCGCCAGCAGCGGGGGCGGCGGGAGGGCACTTCCTTACAATGAGCAGTTCTTC	CASSGGGGRALPYNEQFF
TRBV6-1	NA	NA	TRBJ1-4	TGTGCCAGCAGTGATGAGAGACAGGCGGAAAAACTGTTTTTT	CASSDERQAEKLFF
TRBV6-6	NA	once	TRBJ1-1	TGTGCCAGCAGTTTGGGGGCGGCCCCTGAAGCTTTCTTT	CASSLGAAPEAFF
TRBV11-2	NA	NA	TRBJ2-3	TGTGCCAGCAGCTTTCTTCCACCCCCTACTAGCACAGATACGCAGTATTTT	CASSFLPPPTSTDTQYF
TRBV7-2	TRBD1	NA	TRBJ1-5	TGTGCCAGCAGCTTAGCCCCGGGACAGGGGGCCCAGCATTTT	CASSLAPGQGAQHF